This T cell receptor (beta chain) was observed in a study of cytomegalovirus exposure and HLA in healthy donors. Study-level background: The 110 million or so unique TCR beta sequences, from roughly 180 million T cells, were found by an earlier analysis.

Overall study results and limits: TRBV6-2, TRBV6-3 and other indistinguishable V segments were excluded. HLA allele associations emerged for about 18,000 TCR beta sequences in a later analysis, at 0.05 false discovery rate.

CDR3 length: 13 amino acids. V was pared by 8 bases and J by 5 bases, with 15 bases between. Germline V gene lookup returns CDR1 LNHNV and CDR2 YYDKDF (reference sequence). A multiplex PCR was run with 60 Vbeta primers and 13 Jbeta primers. Assay used: immunoSEQ multiplex PCR; TCRdb lists only in-frame clones, some missing. Altogether more than 50,000 clones are present, 75% being singletons, with the ten largest covering around 25%. As concerns this clone: Its antigen is unidentified.

Sequenced sample: PBMCs. This clonotype was sampled from a woman aged 35 to 49 in good health and CMV-seropositive. The chain couples TRBV15 to TRBJ1-1, with a tentative D call TRBD1 (5 bases). CDR3 DNA sequence: TGTGCCACCGACGATTCGGGGGAGACTGAAGCTTTCTTT. As protein: CATDDSGETEAFF.